The next 30 T cell receptor beta chains were all read from a single sample in a study of T-cell reconstitution after alpha-beta-depleted transplantation in children. The library targeted TCRbeta and was prepared with unique molecular identifiers. Via MiXCR, TCRdb re-called the PCR reads, giving one row per CDR3 protein. The sample comprises 330,000 or so distinct CDR3 sequences, about a tenth of which are singletons, and more than 2% rests with the top ten. This specimen consisted of PBMCs from the stem cell graft donor, obtained from the stem cell graft. The receptors shown here come from a human donor who donated a stem cell graft to a child with acute lymphoblastic leukemia.

This clonotype has ten or more counts. The rearrangement links TRBV15 to TRBJ2-1; D is unresolved. The CDR3 extends over 14 amino acids. Trimming cost V 0 bases and J 5 bases, with 8 bases left between them. The germline CDR1 and CDR2 sequences are LNHNV and YYDKDF (reference sequence). The CDR3 here is CATSRDSPNNEQFF. CDR3 sequence (DNA): TGTGCCACCAGCAGAGACAGTCCCAACAATGAGCAGTTCTTC.

The genes are TRBV4-1 and TRBJ1-3; no clear D gene. Trimming pared 4 bases from V and 2 bases from J, leaving 12 bases between. The V gene's germline CDR1 is MGHRA and CDR2 YSYEKL. CDR3 size: 15 residues. The CDR3 nucleotides read TGCGCCAGCAGCCTAAAAGGTGAAGCTGGAAACACCATATATTTT. Translating it yields CASSLKGEAGNTIYF.

This clonotype is labeled medium-sized. V and J are TRBV29-1 and TRBJ1-1; no definite D call. CDR3 length equals 14 residues. Germline assignment: CDR1 SQVTM and CDR2 ANQGSEA. Trimming pared 0 bases from V and 0 bases from J, leaving 8 bases between. CDR3 region: CSVEDLTVNTEAFF. CDR3 coding DNA: TGCAGCGTTGAAGATCTTACGGTGAACACTGAAGCTTTCTTT.

There are many counts of this clonotype. The rearrangement joins TRBV20-1 to TRBJ2-1; 8 bases map to TRBD2. Germline V gene sequence: CDR1 DFQATT, CDR2 SNEGSKA (reference sequence). The length of the CDR3 is 16 residues. The junction had 11 bases not matched to a gene; V was cut back by 3 bases and J by 4 bases. The CDR3 nucleotides read TGCAGTGCTAGCCCCTCAGTCCAGCGGGGGTACAATGAGCAGTTCTTC. Amino acid sequence: CSASPSVQRGYNEQFF.

This clonotype was observed a handful of times. This chain joins TRBV10-3 and TRBJ1-4, with D tentatively TRBD1 (6 bases). The CDR3 runs 13 residues. In germline, CDR1 is ENHRY, CDR2 SYGVKD. V shed 6 bases and J shed 4 bases, with 9 bases lying between them. This CDR3 is CAIRRQDNEKLFF. The CDR3 nucleotides read TGTGCCATCAGACGACAGGATAATGAAAAACTGTTTTTT.

This clonotype was seen once. At one of its ends the junction is not consistent with the germline gene, which may arise from a read error. The chain links TRBV7-9 to TRBJ2-1, with a weak D call TRBD1 (5 bases). This CDR3 is built from 15 residues. Per the germline V gene, CDR1 is SEHNR and CDR2 is FQNEAQ (reference sequence). The CDR3 DNA is TGTGCCAGCAGCCCACCAAGGGGCTCTGGCAATGACCAGTTCTTC. Its protein is CASSPPRGSGNDQFF.

This clonotype has just a few counts. This sequence joins TRBV20-1 and TRBJ2-7, with D perhaps matching TRBD1 or TRBD2 (5 bases each). The CDR3 loop spans 15 amino acids. From germline, CDR1 is DFQATT and CDR2 SNEGSKA (reference sequence). Trimming took 3 bases from V and 0 from J, leaving 15 bases between them. CDR3 sequence: CSARYSGTVSYEQYF. DNA for the CDR3: TGCAGTGCTAGGTACTCCGGGACGGTCTCCTACGAGCAGTACTTC.

The V call is TRBV14, the J call TRBJ2-1; 8 positions agree with TRBD2. Germline CDR1 reads SGHDN; CDR2 reads FVKESK. With V trimmed by 0 bases and J by 4 bases, 5 bases remained unmatched. The CDR3 contains 16 residues. In DNA, the CDR3 is TGTGCCAGCAGCCAAGAAGCTAGCGGGTGGTACAATGAGCAGTTCTTC. Amino acids: CASSQEASGWYNEQFF. The complete variable domain, with remaining parts taken from reference TRBV14 and TRBJ2-1, reads EAGVTQFPSHSVIEKGQTVTLRCDPISGHDNLYWYRRVMGKEIKFLLHFVKESKQDESGMPNNRFLAERTGGTYSTLKVQPAELEDSGVYFCASSQEASGWYNEQFFGPGTRLTVL.

This chain joins TRBV27 and TRBJ1-2; D call uncertain. CDR1 and CDR2 (germline): MNHEY, SMNVEV (reference sequence). With 6 bases removed from V and 0 bases from J, the gap between germline ends came to 14 bases. This CDR3 is built from 15 residues. CDR3 coding DNA: TGTGCCAGCAGAAGAGGGCGAGCTTCTAACTATGGCTACACCTTC. Its translation is CASRRGRASNYGYTF.

This rearrangement joins TRBV6-1 to TRBJ2-1; 7 bases agree with TRBD2. The CDR3 is made up of 16 amino acids. V shed 6 bases and J 6 bases; nucleotides not matched to a gene: 14. Germline V gene data show CDR1 as MNHNS and CDR2 as SASEGT. The CDR3 DNA sequence: TGTGCCAGCAGACGGACATTCGGGAGGATCATCAATGAGCAGTTCTTC. Protein: CASRRTFGRIINEQFF.

This clonotype was detected only a few times. V and J are TRBV18 and TRBJ2-7, with 12 bases lining up with TRBD1. Germline CDR1 KGHSH, CDR2 LQKENI. The CDR3 length is 16 residues. V shed 1 base and J 6 bases; nucleotides not matched to a gene: 7. In DNA, the CDR3 is TGTGCCAGCTCACCACACAGCCCGGGACAGGGGGCCGAGCAGTACTTC. It yields the protein CASSPHSPGQGAEQYF.

The chain is built from TRBV7-8 and TRBJ2-1; D unclear. CDR1 is SGHVS and CDR2 is FQNEAQ in the germline V gene. Trimming cost V 5 bases and J 7 bases, with 18 bases left between them. This CDR3 spans 15 amino acids. The CDR3 loop reads CASSAFGVTQNEQFF. The CDR3 coding sequence is TGTGCCAGCAGCGCATTTGGTGTGACTCAAAATGAGCAGTTCTTC.

The chain carries TRBV4-3 and TRBJ2-2; TRBD1 matches 8 bases. The germline V gene has CDR1 LGHNA and CDR2 YSLEER. Germline trimming cut 2 bases from V and 4 bases from J; bases unmatched to any gene: 12. This CDR3 is built from 18 residues. CDR3 sequence (DNA): TGCGCCAGCAGCCAACTTTTATTCAGGACAGGGTCCACCGGGGAGCTGTTTTTT. Translation gives CASSQLLFRTGSTGELFF.

This clonotype was observed a few times. V and J are TRBV28 and TRBJ2-7; TRBD2 agrees at 7 bases. The junction had 11 bases not matched to a gene; V was cut back by 11 bases and J by 4 bases. The CDR3 sequence is 13 residues long. CDR1 is MDHEN, CDR2 SYDVKM, per germline. CDR3 bases: TGTGCCGAGAGCGGGGCCCCCCTATACGAGCAGTACTTC. Amino acids: CAESGAPLYEQYF.

The genes are TRBV7-9 and TRBJ2-7; D might be TRBD2 (5 bases). The CDR3 has 17 residues. The germline V gene encodes CDR1 SEHNR and CDR2 FQNEAQ (reference sequence). Trimming took off 1 base at V and 2 bases at J, with 18 bases between the two ends. CDR3 in amino acids: CASSLGLEATAAYEQYF. The CDR3 coding sequence is TGTGCCAGCAGCTTAGGTCTGGAGGCTACAGCAGCCTACGAGCAGTACTTC.

The chain recombines TRBV7-8 with TRBJ1-1, with D possibly being TRBD1 (6 bases). CDR3 length: 17 residues. The germline CDR1 and CDR2 sequences are SGHVS and FQNEAQ. V lost 5 bases to trimming and J lost 1 base, with 20 bases between them. The CDR3, as DNA: TGTGCCAGCAGCCCCTACAGGGTCGGGTGGGGGAACACTGAAGCTTTCTTT. It translates to CASSPYRVGWGNTEAFF.

This clonotype was detected many times. The rearrangement joins TRBV7-8 to TRBJ2-7; 9 nucleotides agree with TRBD1. J was trimmed by 4 bases and V by 5 bases; bases with no gene match: 6. The CDR3 contains 14 residues. Germline CDR1 reads SGHVS; CDR2 reads FQNEAQ. The DNA of the CDR3 is TGTGCCAGCAGCCCTACAGGGGGCAGGTACGAGCAGTACTTC. It is translated as CASSPTGGRYEQYF.

This clonotype was detected many times. The chain employs TRBV7-8 and TRBJ2-7; 9 bases are shared with TRBD2. The length of the CDR3 is 15 residues. Trimming cost V 1 base and J 3 bases; bases outside gene matches: 4. From germline, CDR1 is SGHVS and CDR2 FQNEAQ. The DNA for the CDR3 is TGTGCCAGCAGCTTAGGACTAGCGGCACTCTACGAGCAGTACTTC. Translated: CASSLGLAALYEQYF.

This clonotype was observed at least ten times. The chain links TRBV2 to TRBJ2-7; 7 bases map to TRBD2. The length of the CDR3 is 15 residues. J was trimmed by 7 bases and V by 6 bases; bases with no gene match: 15. CDR1 and CDR2 (germline): SNHLY, FYNNEI. Written as DNA, the CDR3 is TGTGCCAGCAGGGCCAGGGTAGCGGAAGCGGGGGAGCAGTACTTC. Protein: CASRARVAEAGEQYF.

This chain uses TRBV24-1 with TRBJ1-5, with a possible D match to TRBD1 (6 bases). This CDR3 is 17 amino acids long. Germline values: CDR1 KGHDR, CDR2 SFDVKD. V was trimmed by 3 bases and J by 0 bases, leaving 14 bases between them. DNA for the CDR3: TGTGCCACCAGTGATCACCGGGACAAGTATAGCAATCAGCCCCAGCATTTT. This encodes CATSDHRDKYSNQPQHF.

The rearrangement uses TRBV3-1 and TRBJ2-5; 7 bases agree with TRBD2. Trimming at V came to 1 base and at J to 1 base, leaving 6 bases not matched to a gene. CDR1 and CDR2 from the germline V gene are LGHDT and YNNKEL (reference sequence). The CDR3 covers 16 residues. The CDR3, as DNA: TGTGCCAGCAGCCAAGGCGCGGGAGTCCTCCAAGAGACCCAGTACTTC. Translating it yields CASSQGAGVLQETQYF.

In its sample, this clonotype was seen a few times. Germline is not matched at one junction end, which may reflect a read error. The V and J genes are TRBV4-1 and TRBJ2-1; TRBD2 agrees at 9 bases. CDR1 MGHRA and CDR2 YSYEKL come from the germline V gene. This CDR3 is 18 amino acids long. CDR3 region: CASRQGGAGGKRDNEQFF. CDR3 DNA sequence: TGCGCCAGCAGACAAGGAGGAGCGGGAGGTAAAAGGGACAATGAGCAGTTCTTC.

The sample holds many counts of this clonotype. The gene calls are TRBV15 and TRBJ2-5; D uncertain. Germline CDR1 and CDR2: LNHNV and YYDKDF (reference sequence). The CDR3 length is 15 residues. V gave up 5 bases and J gave up 1 base, with 14 bases separating them. CDR3 bases: TGTGCCACCAGCCTGATTGCGGACCCCCAAGAGACCCAGTACTTC. Translation: CATSLIADPQETQYF.

This clonotype was counted between two and nine times. The chain joins TRBV12-3 or TRBV12-4 to TRBJ1-2; no clear D. The length of the CDR3 is 14 residues. The germline V and J ends were trimmed by 6 bases and 0 bases, with 11 bases remaining between them. The CDR3 DNA sequence: TGTGCCAGCAGCACCGGTCGAGCTAACTATGGCTACACCTTC. This codes for CASSTGRANYGYTF.

V usage is TRBV5-1 and J usage is TRBJ1-1, with D perhaps TRBD1 (5 bases). The V end lost 4 bases, the J end lost 2 bases, and 12 bases lay between the germline ends. The germline gives CDR1 SGHRS, CDR2 YFSETQ. The CDR3 sequence is 14 residues long. The DNA of the CDR3 is TGCGCCAGCAGCGGGGCCGGGGGAAACACTGAAGCTTTCTTT. Its protein is CASSGAGGNTEAFF.

CDR3 sequence (DNA): TGTGCCAGCAGTTCACCCGGACAGGCGAACACTGAAGCTTTCTTT. Translated, it gives CASSSPGQANTEAFF. The genes are TRBV28 and TRBJ1-1; 7 nucleotides match TRBD1. CDR3 length: 15 residues. J gave up 1 base and V 4 bases, and 6 bases lay outside the gene matches. The V gene's germline CDR1 is MDHEN and CDR2 SYDVKM. Complete variable domain (other parts from reference TRBV28 and TRBJ1-1): DVKVTQSSRYLVKRTGEKVFLECVQDMDHENMFWYRQDPGLGLRLIYFSYDVKMKEKGDIPEGYSVSREKKERFSLILESASTNQTSMYLCASSSPGQANTEAFFGQGTRLTVV.

The chain links TRBV7-9 to TRBJ2-7, with 11 bases identical to TRBD1. Germline-derived CDR1 and CDR2 are SEHNR and FQNEAQ (reference sequence). The CDR3 length is 17 residues. The V and J ends lost 0 bases and 2 bases, in that order; junction bases with no gene match: 6. The CDR3 nucleotides are TGTGCCAGCAGCTTAGCACAAATGGGACAGGGGGCCTACGAGCAGTACTTC. It yields the protein CASSLAQMGQGAYEQYF.

This rearrangement joins TRBV7-8 to TRBJ1-1; no definite D call. The CDR3 loop spans 14 amino acids. The V end was cut by 7 bases, the J end by 6 bases, with 18 bases between. Germline loops: CDR1 SGHVS, CDR2 FQNEAQ. The CDR3 region is CASTLSWGKSEAFF. Written as DNA, the CDR3 is TGTGCCAGCACCTTGTCCTGGGGAAAGTCTGAAGCTTTCTTT.

This chain joins TRBV28 and TRBJ2-1; the D gene is possibly TRBD2 (6 bases). V lost 4 bases, J lost 12 bases, and 13 bases lay in between. This CDR3 comprises 12 residues. Germline CDR1 reads MDHEN; CDR2 reads SYDVKM. The CDR3, as DNA: TGTGCCAGCAGTTCTCCGGACGGGGGGCAGTTCTTC. Its translation: CASSSPDGGQFF.

This clonotype was found a few times. The J gene is TRBJ2-2, the V gene TRBV7-3; D possibly uses TRBD1 or TRBD2 (5 bases each). V dropped 1 base and J dropped 6 bases, with 15 bases sitting between them. The CDR3 has 16 residues. In germline, CDR1 is SGHTA, CDR2 FQGTGA. The CDR3 protein is CASSLSEGPQAGELFF. CDR3 DNA sequence: TGTGCCAGCAGCTTAAGCGAGGGACCGCAGGCCGGGGAGCTGTTTTTT.